Following are 25 T cell receptor beta chains from one sample sequenced in a study of T cell responses to AZD1222 COVID-19 vaccine. Generated by immunoSEQ multiplex PCR, the TCRdb table keeps only in-frame clones and is missing some. The sample has approximately 150,000 clones, roughly nine tenths seen once; the top ten hold 1.5% to 2%. Here the sequenced sample was peripheral blood, taken on day 0 of AZD1222 vaccination. These receptors all stem from an adult in good health.

In its sample, this clone was seen a few times. The chain has TRBV10-3 and TRBJ1-3, with D unclear. There are 18 residues in the CDR3. Trimming stripped 2 bases from V and 11 bases from J, with 28 bases between. The germline gives CDR1 ENHRY, CDR2 SYGVKD. The CDR3 loop reads CAISEPQIFSTRSPAIYF. In DNA, the CDR3 is TGTGCCATCAGTGAGCCACAGATTTTCTCGACCCGCTCCCCCGCCATATATTTT.

This clone has more than one count but fewer than ten. The rearrangement joins TRBV6-5 to TRBJ1-2, with TRBD1 matching over 7 bases. Trimming removed 8 bases from V and 7 bases from J; junction bases left unmatched: 10. CDR1 and CDR2 (germline): MNHEY, SVGAGI. CDR3 length: 13 amino acids. Written as DNA, the CDR3 is TGTGCCAGCTATGAGACAGGGAGGGCTGGCTACACCTTC. Protein: CASYETGRAGYTF.

CDR3 sequence reads: CASSYSRAGGGYTF. The DNA of the CDR3 is TGTGCCAGCAGTTACTCGAGAGCGGGGGGAGGCTACACCTTC. The gene calls are TRBV6-6 and TRBJ1-2; maybe TRBD1 (5 bases). V lost 0 bases and J lost 8, with 13 bases in between. The germline CDR1 and CDR2 sequences are MNHNY and SVGAGI (reference sequence). The CDR3 totals 14 residues.

The chain recombines TRBV2 with TRBJ1-1, with 8 bases aligning to TRBD1. The CDR3 covers 15 residues. Germline V gene data show CDR1 as SNHLY and CDR2 as FYNNEI. The trim removed 6 bases at V and 2 bases at J, leaving 8 bases unmatched. Here the CDR3 reads CASRARQGTNTEAFF. DNA of the CDR3: TGTGCCAGCAGGGCCCGACAGGGGACAAACACTGAAGCTTTCTTT.

In nucleotides, the CDR3 is TGTGCCAGCAGCCGCCGGGACACTAGCTACGAGCAGTACTTC. Translation gives CASSRRDTSYEQYF. This rearrangement joins TRBV5-4 to TRBJ2-7; TRBD1 is a possible D gene (6 bases). Germline loops: CDR1 SGHNT, CDR2 YYREEE (reference sequence). Deletions cut 4 bases from V and 3 bases from J, with 14 bases between. The CDR3 totals 14 residues.

J is TRBJ1-5 and V is TRBV5-1, with D possibly TRBD1 on 6 matching bases. Germline assignment: CDR1 SGHRS and CDR2 YFSETQ. CDR3 length equals 16 residues. V lost 0 bases to trimming and J lost 7 bases, with 17 bases between them. CDR3 protein: CASSLVTGSRWQPQHF. CDR3 DNA sequence: TGCGCCAGCAGCTTGGTCACAGGGTCGCGGTGGCAGCCCCAGCATTTT.

The chain is built from TRBV6-5 and TRBJ2-1; D not resolved. Germline assignment: CDR1 MNHEY and CDR2 SVGAGI. Trimming removed 7 bases at V and 5 bases at J, with 3 bases between. The length of the CDR3 is 10 residues. CDR3 loop: CASKHNEQFF. CDR3 DNA: TGTGCCAGCAAGCACAATGAGCAGTTCTTC.

The rearrangement joins TRBV5-6 to TRBJ2-5; D might be TRBD1 or TRBD2, each matching 5 bases. V lost 4 bases and J lost 3, with 19 bases in between. This CDR3 comprises 16 residues. Germline CDR1 and CDR2: SGHDT and YYEEEE. As DNA, the CDR3 is TGTGCCAGCAGCCAGGTACGGGGCCGACTCGAAGAGACCCAGTACTTC. It specifies CASSQVRGRLEETQYF.

The chain joins TRBV4-1 to TRBJ2-7; D is ambiguous. The CDR3 contains 12 residues. CDR1 MGHRA and CDR2 YSYEKL come from the germline V gene. Trimming cost V 0 bases and J 4 bases, with 4 bases left between them. The DNA of the CDR3 is TGCGCCAGCAGCCAAGAGAGTTACGAGCAGTACTTC. Residues: CASSQESYEQYF.

This chain uses TRBV27 with TRBJ2-1; 8 positions agree with TRBD1. V trimming: 5 bases; J trimming: 8 bases; junction bases outside the gene matches: 20. Germline V gene data show CDR1 as MNHEY and CDR2 as SMNVEV (reference sequence). This CDR3 region has 18 residues. This CDR3 reads CASSTRRYQGARMDEQFF. The CDR3 DNA follows: TGTGCCAGCAGTACACGTCGGTACCAGGGGGCGCGTATGGATGAGCAGTTCTTC.

V gene TRBV10-3 combines with J gene TRBJ1-1; the D gene is possibly TRBD1 (6 bases). The CDR3 contains 14 residues. Germline CDR1 and CDR2: ENHRY and SYGVKD. The V gene lost 2 bases and the J gene lost 5 bases, with 12 bases spanning the gap. The CDR3 spells CAISEGGAGTEAFF. The CDR3, as DNA: TGTGCCATCAGTGAGGGGGGGGCTGGTACTGAAGCTTTCTTT.

The chain uses TRBV6-6 and TRBJ2-7, with D perhaps matching TRBD1 (5 bases). The CDR3 runs 15 residues. Trimming pared 5 bases from V and 2 bases from J, leaving 16 bases between. Germline V gives CDR1 MNHNY, CDR2 SVGAGI (reference sequence). The CDR3 DNA reads as TGTGCCAGCAGTCGATCCCTAGGACAAGCCTACGAGCAGTACTTC. Encoded protein: CASSRSLGQAYEQYF.

The gene calls are TRBV29-1 and TRBJ1-4, with D unresolved. The CDR3 runs 10 residues. Germline V gene data show CDR1 as SQVTM and CDR2 as ANQGSEA. Deletions cut 5 bases from V and 8 bases from J, with 6 bases between. DNA of the CDR3: TGCAGCGTTTACATCGAAAAACTGTTTTTT. Residues: CSVYIEKLFF.

This chain connects TRBV16 to TRBJ1-6; perhaps TRBD1 as D (5 bases). This CDR3 is built from 14 residues. Trimming left V 4 bases short and J 6 bases short, with 10 bases between. The germline CDR1 and CDR2 sequences are KGHSY and FQNENV. The CDR3 DNA is TGTGCCAGCAGCCGACCCAGGGCTAATTCACCCCTCCACTTT. It yields the protein CASSRPRANSPLHF.

The rearrangement joins TRBV15 to TRBJ1-5; D remains ambiguous. Germline lookup yields CDR1 LNHNV and CDR2 YYDKDF (reference sequence). V lost 6 bases and J 2 bases, leaving 8 bases between the germline ends. The length of the CDR3 is 13 residues. The CDR3, as DNA: TGTGCCACCAGGGTTGGTGGCAATCAGCCCCAGCATTTT. Translating gives CATRVGGNQPQHF.

The rearrangement joins TRBV12-1 to TRBJ1-1; the table's D call, TRBD1, was not checked against the DNA. TRBV12-1 is a documented pseudogene. The CDR3 has 14 residues. The CDR3 sequence is CASSSSGANTEAFF. DNA for the CDR3: TGTGCCAGCAGCTCCTCAGGGGCGAACACTGAAGCTTTCTTT.

This chain links TRBV24-1 with TRBJ2-5; 9 nucleotides line up with TRBD1. The CDR3 is made up of 13 amino acids. With V trimmed by 7 bases and J by 4 bases, 3 bases remained unmatched. The germline V gene encodes CDR1 KGHDR and CDR2 SFDVKD. For the CDR3, the DNA is TGTGCCACCAGGGGACAGGGACGAGAGACCCAGTACTTC. Translated, it gives CATRGQGRETQYF.

The CDR3 nucleotides read TGTGCCAGCAGCTTAGTCGGCGGCTACACCTTC. Its translation is CASSLVGGYTF. The J gene is TRBJ1-2, the V gene TRBV7-6; no clear D gene. Trimming removed 1 base at V and 8 bases at J, with 5 bases between. CDR1 is SGHVS, CDR2 FNYEAQ, per germline. CDR3 length equals 11 residues.

The chain's CDR3 is CASSLAYGGQGCDEQYF. The CDR3 DNA reads TGTGCCAGCAGCTTAGCGTATGGGGGACAGGGTTGCGACGAGCAGTACTTC. This rearrangement joins TRBV7-4 to TRBJ2-7, with 9 nucleotides matching TRBD1. After removal of 0 bases from V and 5 bases from J, the junction contained 11 bases not matched to a gene. There are 17 residues in the CDR3. Germline CDR1 reads SGHVT; CDR2 reads SQSDAQ.

The chain recombines TRBV30 with TRBJ2-7, with 9 bases lining up with TRBD1. CDR3 length equals 12 residues. The germline V gene has CDR1 GTSNPN and CDR2 SVGIG (reference sequence). In DNA form, the CDR3 reads TGTGCGGCGGACAGGGGTCCCTACGAGCAGTACTTC. This encodes CAADRGPYEQYF.

This clone was observed a single time. The chain carries TRBV6-5 and TRBJ2-3; possibly TRBD1 or TRBD2 for D (5 bases each). CDR3 length equals 15 residues. V was clipped by 4 bases and J by 5 bases, with 16 bases between them. Germline CDR1 reads MNHEY; CDR2 reads SVGAGI. In DNA, the CDR3 is TGTGCCAGCAGTTTTCCGGGACCCGGCGGAGATACGCAGTATTTT. Its protein product is CASSFPGPGGDTQYF.

This chain links TRBV24-1 with TRBJ2-2; D remains unclear. Between the trimmed V and J ends, which lost 4 bases and 2 bases, there was a span of 13 bases. The CDR3 sequence is 16 residues long. CDR1 and CDR2 (germline): KGHDR, SFDVKD. Here the CDR3 reads CATSDPYIDNTGELFF. CDR3 nucleotide sequence: TGTGCCACCAGTGACCCCTACATAGACAACACCGGGGAGCTGTTTTTT.

The gene calls are TRBV29-1 and TRBJ2-3; 7 nucleotides align to TRBD2. The ends lost 3 bases at V and 9 bases at J; junction bases unmatched: 9. The CDR3 runs to 13 residues. From germline, CDR1 is SQVTM and CDR2 ANQGSEA. In DNA form, the CDR3 reads TGCAGCGTTGACAAGCGGGACGAGAGGACGCAGTATTTT. Protein: CSVDKRDERTQYF.

The chain uses TRBV7-3 and TRBJ1-6, with 7 bases fitting TRBD1. The CDR3 runs 15 residues. In germline, CDR1 is SGHTA, CDR2 FQGTGA. The trim removed 7 bases at V and 5 bases at J, leaving 8 bases unmatched. CDR3 protein: CASTPAGTDNSPLHF. The CDR3 nucleotides read TGTGCCAGCACCCCAGCTGGGACAGATAATTCACCCCTCCACTTT.

This clone appeared a single time. The CDR3 sequence is CAWSRTANTGELFF. The DNA of the CDR3 is TGTGCCTGGAGTCGGACGGCGAACACCGGGGAGCTGTTTTTT. The chain is built from TRBV30 and TRBJ2-2; no firm D call. CDR1 is GTSNPN and CDR2 is SVGIG in the germline V gene (reference sequence). V was trimmed by 2 bases and J by 0 bases, leaving 7 bases between them. The CDR3 is 14 amino acids.